What follows are 24 T cell receptor beta chains derived from one specimen sequenced in a study of blood T cells in healthy people across ages. Then a second PCR, running roughly 7 to 11 cycles, was carried out with a sample-barcoded 5' primer and a J-beta primer mix. TCRdb recomputed calls from the 5' RACE reads with MiXCR, one row per CDR3 protein. The sample has roughly 1.5 million distinct CDR3 sequences, under 55% seen once. Sequenced input: blood. These receptors were collected from a young woman in good health.

The chain links TRBV20-1 to TRBJ2-7; the match to TRBD1 covers 9 bases. The germline CDR1 and CDR2 sequences are DFQATT and SNEGSKA (reference sequence). V was pared by 5 bases and J by 0 bases, with 11 bases of the junction left unmatched. The CDR3 is made up of 16 amino acids. The CDR3 nucleotides read TGCAGTGCTGAACAACCCGGGACAGGGAGCTCCTACGAGCAGTACTTC. This encodes CSAEQPGTGSSYEQYF.

This clonotype showed up just once. The J gene is TRBJ2-1, the V gene TRBV29-1, with a tentative D call TRBD2 (6 bases). Trimming took off 4 bases at V and 6 bases at J, with 13 bases between the two ends. Germline CDR1 SQVTM, CDR2 ANQGSEA. The CDR3 runs 13 residues. The chain's CDR3 is CSVVRTSSNEQFF. Here the CDR3 DNA reads TGCAGCGTTGTTCGCACTAGCAGCAATGAGCAGTTCTTC.

This sequence joins TRBV20-1 and TRBJ1-1; maybe TRBD1 (5 bases). V was pared by 0 bases and J by 7 bases, with 9 bases between. The CDR3 extends over 12 amino acids. Looked up from germline, CDR1 is DFQATT and CDR2 is SNEGSKA (reference sequence). CDR3 amino acids: CSARDWGVEAFF. CDR3 DNA: TGCAGTGCTAGAGATTGGGGGGTTGAAGCTTTCTTT.

V usage is TRBV7-2 and J usage is TRBJ1-1, with a possible D match to TRBD1 (5 bases). Germline CDR1 SGHTA, CDR2 FQGNSA. V dropped 8 bases and J dropped 0 bases, with 16 bases sitting between them. The CDR3 covers 15 residues. The CDR3 sequence is CASGAPRYMNTEAFF. DNA of the CDR3: TGTGCCAGCGGGGCCCCCAGATACATGAACACTGAAGCTTTCTTT.

In nucleotides, the CDR3 is TGTGCCGTGGGCAGGGGCACCGGGGAGCTGTTTTTT. The encoded protein is CAVGRGTGELFF. The rearrangement joins TRBV28 to TRBJ2-2; D possibly corresponds to TRBD1 (6 bases). The ends were cut back, 11 bases at V and 4 bases at J, with 11 bases in the middle. Per the germline V gene, CDR1 is MDHEN and CDR2 is SYDVKM. The length of the CDR3 is 12 residues.

This clonotype was observed a single time. The genes are TRBV4-3 and TRBJ2-4; 10 bases are a match to TRBD2. The J call may be wrong; the DNA end is better matched by TRBJ2-7. The CDR3 is made up of 16 amino acids. Germline CDR1 LGHNA, CDR2 YSLEER. The CDR3: CASSQEWTSGVVEQYF. As DNA, the CDR3 is TGCGCCAGCAGCCAAGAGTGGACTAGCGGAGTTGTCGAGCAGTACTTC.

The chain uses TRBV27 and TRBJ2-5; the match to TRBD2 covers 7 bases. The J call may be wrong; the DNA end is better matched by TRBJ2-7. The CDR3 totals 15 residues. The germline V gene has CDR1 MNHEY and CDR2 SMNVEV (reference sequence). The CDR3 is CASSPGVAGPYEQYF. CDR3 nucleotides: TGTGCCAGCAGTCCCGGGGTAGCGGGTCCCTACGAGCAGTACTTC.

This clonotype has a count of ten or more. The V and J genes are TRBV12-3 or TRBV12-4 and TRBJ1-2; 8 bases agree with TRBD1. This CDR3 comprises 14 residues. Trimming took 5 bases from V and 1 from J; bases not matched to a gene: 3. Written as DNA, the CDR3 is TGTGCCAGCAGTCCGGGACAGGTTAACTATGGCTACACCTTC. Its translation: CASSPGQVNYGYTF.

A few counts support this clonotype. The V call is TRBV11-2, the J call TRBJ1-2, with a weak D call TRBD1 (5 bases). The ends were cut back, 4 bases at V and 2 bases at J, with 11 bases in the middle. CDR3 length equals 14 residues. Looked up from germline, CDR1 is SGHAT and CDR2 is FQNNGV. The CDR3 is CASSSMGGNYGYTF. CDR3 in DNA: TGTGCCAGCAGCTCAATGGGGGGGAACTATGGCTACACCTTC.

V is TRBV29-1 and J is TRBJ2-5; TRBD1 agrees at 10 bases. CDR3 size: 13 residues. After removal of 7 bases from V and 5 bases from J, the junction contained 7 bases not matched to a gene. In germline, CDR1 is SQVTM, CDR2 ANQGSEA. CDR3 DNA: TGCAGCGGCAGGACAGGGGGTCACGAGACCCAGTACTTC. It specifies CSGRTGGHETQYF.

The rearrangement links TRBV19 to TRBJ2-7; 12 bases map to TRBD2. The V and J ends lost 3 bases and 3 bases, in that order; junction bases with no gene match: 3. The CDR3 is 15 amino acids. Germline V gene sequence: CDR1 LNHDA, CDR2 SQIVND (reference sequence). In nucleotides, the CDR3 is TGTGCCAGTAGTATCGCTAGCGGGGGGGACTACGAGCAGTACTTC. Translating it yields CASSIASGGDYEQYF.

Written as DNA, the CDR3 is TGTGCCAGCAGTCCGTTAGACAGGGTCAACACCGGGGAGCTGTTTTTT. Protein: CASSPLDRVNTGELFF. V and J are TRBV27 and TRBJ2-2; 7 nucleotides align to TRBD1. V lost 5 bases and J lost 2; bases outside the gene matches: 8. Germline CDR1 MNHEY, CDR2 SMNVEV (reference sequence). This CDR3 is 16 amino acids long.

This clonotype has a handful of counts. The V and J genes are TRBV5-1 and TRBJ2-1, with TRBD1 as a possible D gene (5 bases). Trimming stripped 2 bases from V and 6 bases from J, with 12 bases between. This CDR3 contains 14 residues. The germline CDR1 and CDR2 sequences are SGHRS and YFSETQ. CDR3 nucleotides: TGCGCCAGCAGCTTTATTCAGGGTGGCAATGAGCAGTTCTTC. Amino acid sequence: CASSFIQGGNEQFF.

Comments on this clonotype: The junction shows a germline mismatch at one end, possibly a read error. The genes are TRBV3-1 and TRBJ2-5, with TRBD1 matching 10 bases. The CDR3 spans 15 residues. Germline V gene sequence: CDR1 LGHDT, CDR2 YNNKEL (reference sequence). The CDR3 reads CASRQERDRGETQYF. The CDR3 DNA reads as TGTGCCAGCAGGCAGGAACGGGACAGGGGAGAGACCCAGTACTTT.

In this sample, this clonotype turned up a few times. The chain employs TRBV5-5 and TRBJ2-5, with 8 bases identical to TRBD1. CDR3 length: 16 amino acids. Per the germline V gene, CDR1 is SGHKS and CDR2 is YYEKEE (reference sequence). J gave up 3 bases and V 4 bases, and 11 bases lay outside the gene matches. The CDR3: CASSVRTGRFEETQYF. CDR3 DNA: TGTGCCAGCAGCGTGAGGACAGGGAGGTTCGAAGAGACCCAGTACTTC. Full variable domain (missing parts from reference TRBV5-5 and TRBJ2-5): DAGVTQSPTHLIKTRGQQVTLRCSPISGHKSVSWYQQVLGQGPQFIFQYYEKEERGRGNFPDRFSARQFPNYSSELNVNALLLGDSALYLCASSVRTGRFEETQYFGPGTRLLVL.

On this clonotype itself: One end of the junction does not line up with germline, which may come from a read error. V is TRBV11-2 and J is TRBJ1-2; D may be TRBD1 (6 bases). Germline V lookup: CDR1 SGHAT, CDR2 FQNNGV. The CDR3 has 14 amino acids. CDR3 sequence reads: CVSTLNREHYGYTF. The CDR3, as DNA: TGTGTCAGCACTCTCAACAGGGAACACTATGGCTACACCTTC.

This clonotype was counted a few times. V usage is TRBV7-9 and J usage is TRBJ2-1; D is unresolved. CDR1 is SEHNR, CDR2 FQNEAQ, per germline (reference sequence). CDR3 length equals 15 residues. Trimming took 5 bases from V and 9 from J, leaving 20 bases between them. For the CDR3, the DNA is TGTGCCAGCAGCCCTGTACTGGCCGGGCCAGGTGAGCAGTTCTTC. This translates into CASSPVLAGPGEQFF.

This clonotype appeared a few times. V is TRBV20-1 and J is TRBJ2-3; 9 bases align to TRBD2. The length of the CDR3 is 12 residues. Losses at the gene ends were 6 bases for V and 5 bases for J; bases not matched to a gene: 3. Germline V gives CDR1 DFQATT, CDR2 SNEGSKA (reference sequence). The DNA for the CDR3 is TGCAGTGCAAAGACTAGCGGAGATACGCAGTATTTT. This sequence encodes CSAKTSGDTQYF.

The chain uses TRBV7-9 and TRBJ2-6; 8 nucleotides agree with TRBD1. V lost 6 bases, J lost 11 bases, and 12 bases stayed unmatched. The CDR3 is 15 residues long. Germline values: CDR1 SEHNR, CDR2 FQNEAQ (reference sequence). The CDR3 bases are TGTGCCAGCAGAGGACAGGGCTCTGGGGCAGACGTCCTGACTTTC. Translated, it gives CASRGQGSGADVLTF.

This clonotype was seen only a few times. This sequence joins TRBV11-2 and TRBJ2-5; no firm D call. The J call may be incorrect, as the DNA end agrees better with TRBJ2-7. The CDR3 is made up of 14 amino acids. Germline CDR1 SGHAT, CDR2 FQNNGV. For the CDR3, the DNA is TGTGCCAGCAGCTTAGATCTGGTGGGCAACGAGCAGTACTTC. Its translation: CASSLDLVGNEQYF.

The table lists this clonotype with a count of one. The rearrangement links TRBV6-5 to TRBJ2-7; D uncertain. CDR1 is MNHEY, CDR2 SVGAGI, per germline. V shed 4 bases and J shed 0 bases, with 7 bases lying between them. The CDR3 totals 13 residues. DNA of the CDR3: TGTGCCAGCAGTTGGTCCAGCTCCTACGAGCAGTACTTC. Translation: CASSWSSSYEQYF.

This clonotype was counted between two and nine times. The chain uses TRBV30 and TRBJ1-2; D is possibly TRBD1 (6 bases). This CDR3 has 13 amino acids. Germline CDR1 reads GTSNPN; CDR2 reads SVGIG (reference sequence). The V end lost 5 bases, the J end lost 7 bases, and 17 bases lay between the germline ends. In DNA, the CDR3 is TGTGCCTGGGCCCCCGACAGGAACGGTGGCTACACCTTC. Its protein product is CAWAPDRNGGYTF.

With regard to this clonotype: One end of the junction does not line up with germline, which may come from a read error. The V gene is TRBV12-3 or TRBV12-4, the J gene TRBJ2-3, with 13 bases identical to TRBD2. CDR3 size: 15 residues. The CDR3 protein is CASRGLAGLTDMQYF. CDR3 coding DNA: TGTGCCAGCAGGGGACTAGCGGGATTAACAGATATGCAGTATTTT.

This clonotype occurred a few times. The gene calls are TRBV7-6 and TRBJ2-4; 10 bases line up with TRBD2. TRBJ2-7 matches the DNA end more closely, so the J call is doubtful. CDR3 length equals 15 residues. Germline values: CDR1 SGHVS, CDR2 FNYEAQ. CDR3 sequence reads: CASSSALAGSYEQYF. In DNA, the CDR3 is TGTGCCAGCAGCTCCGCACTAGCGGGGTCGTACGAGCAGTACTTC.